The table lists the clone carrying this T cell receptor beta chain with a few counts. The record originates from a study of blood T cell repertoires in COVID-19. In the authors' methods: Reference gene primers were amplified, and this amplification served to estimate nucleated cell counts. Here immunoSEQ multiplex PCR was the method, and the copy in TCRdb shows in-frame clones only, minus some. The D gene and trimming were derived from the DNA, and the V and J assignments and clone size from that table. The sample carries 70,000 to 95,000 clones, 70% to 80% recorded once. Sequenced material: peripheral blood. The sequence came from a human donor in a cohort sampled during active COVID-19.

The CDR3 loop reads CASKRDSRSYEQYF. The CDR3 DNA sequence: TGTGCCAGCAAAAGGGACAGTCGCTCCTACGAGCAGTACTTC. The rearrangement uses TRBV2 and TRBJ2-7; 7 bases match TRBD1. J was trimmed by 0 bases and V by 7 bases; bases with no gene match: 6. The CDR3 consists of 14 residues. In germline, CDR1 is SNHLY, CDR2 FYNNEI.